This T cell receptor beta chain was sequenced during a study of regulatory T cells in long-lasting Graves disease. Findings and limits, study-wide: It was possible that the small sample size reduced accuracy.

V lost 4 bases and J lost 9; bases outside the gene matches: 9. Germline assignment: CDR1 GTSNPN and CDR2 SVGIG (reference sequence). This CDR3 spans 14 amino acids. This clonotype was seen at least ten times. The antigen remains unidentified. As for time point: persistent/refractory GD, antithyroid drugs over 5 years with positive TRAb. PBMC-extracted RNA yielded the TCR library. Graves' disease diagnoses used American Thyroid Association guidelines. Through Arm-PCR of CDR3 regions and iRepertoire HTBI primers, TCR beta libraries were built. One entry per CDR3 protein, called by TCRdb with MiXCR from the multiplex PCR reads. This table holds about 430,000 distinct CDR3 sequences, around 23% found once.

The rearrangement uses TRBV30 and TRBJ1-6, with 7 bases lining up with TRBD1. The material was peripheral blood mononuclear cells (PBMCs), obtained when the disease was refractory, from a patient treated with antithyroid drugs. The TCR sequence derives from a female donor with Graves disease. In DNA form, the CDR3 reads TGTGCCTGGACCCTGGGACAGTTTGTTTCACCCCTCCACTTT. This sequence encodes CAWTLGQFVSPLHF. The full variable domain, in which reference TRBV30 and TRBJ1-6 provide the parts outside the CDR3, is SQTIHQWPATLVQPVGSPLSLECTVEGTSNPNLYWYRQAAGRGLQLLFYSVGIGQISSEVPQNLSASRPQDRQFILSSKKLLLSDSGFYLCAWTLGQFVSPLHFGNGTRLTVT.